Each of the 7 T cell receptor beta chains below was sequenced from the same sample in a study of blood T cell repertoires in COVID-19. Clones were read by immunoSEQ multiplex PCR, and TCRdb kept only the in-frame ones, dropping some. This table holds over 250,000 clones, 65% to 90% found once. The sample taken for sequencing was peripheral blood. The receptors originated from an older woman with COVID-19, enrolled during active disease.

The rearrangement joins TRBV14 to TRBJ1-2; 7 bases map to TRBD1. V lost 0 bases to trimming and J lost 8 bases; unmatched junction nucleotides: 12. Per the germline V gene, CDR1 is SGHDN and CDR2 is FVKESK. There are 16 residues in the CDR3. CDR3 bases: TGTGCCAGCAGCCAAGAAATCCCTGGAGGGGGCGACGGCTACACCTTC. This sequence encodes CASSQEIPGGGDGYTF.

J is TRBJ2-1 and V is TRBV4-3, with a tentative D call TRBD1 (5 bases). The germline V gene has CDR1 LGHNA and CDR2 YSLEER. The CDR3 has 16 residues. V was cut by 0 bases and J by 4 bases, with 13 bases left in between. The chain's CDR3 is CASSQDPRTHYNEQFF. The CDR3 DNA is TGCGCCAGCAGCCAAGATCCCCGGACACATTACAATGAGCAGTTCTTC.

V gene TRBV2 combines with J gene TRBJ1-1, with 12 positions matching TRBD1. Germline CDR1 SNHLY, CDR2 FYNNEI. The V gene end was trimmed by 6 bases and the J gene end by 7 bases; junction bases not matched to a gene: 12. This CDR3 has 16 residues. The CDR3 DNA is TGTGCCAGCAGGGTTCCCCCCGGGACAGGGGGCGGTGAAGCTTTCTTT. It is translated as CASRVPPGTGGGEAFF. Drawing the rest from reference TRBV2 and TRBJ1-1, the complete variable domain is EPEVTQTPSHQVTQMGQEVILRCVPISNHLYFYWYRQILGQKVEFLVSFYNNEISEKSEIFDDQFSVERPDGSNFTLKIRSTKLEDSAMYFCASRVPPGTGGGEAFFGQGTRLTVV.

The count of this clone is one. The CDR3 sequence is CASSWAGAGTQYF. Here the CDR3 DNA reads TGTGCCAGCAGCTGGGCCGGGGCGGGGACGCAGTATTTT. The rearrangement joins TRBV7-9 to TRBJ2-3; a possible D gene is TRBD2 (6 bases). The germline CDR1 and CDR2 sequences are SEHNR and FQNEAQ (reference sequence). V was pared by 4 bases and J by 9 bases, with 14 bases between. The CDR3 length is 13 residues.

The V and J genes are TRBV5-1 and TRBJ2-5, with TRBD1 as a possible D gene (5 bases). Trimming shortened V by 0 bases and J by 0 bases, and 6 bases separated the two germline ends. The CDR3 runs 14 residues. The germline gives CDR1 SGHRS, CDR2 YFSETQ. The CDR3 is CASSLGGDQETQYF. The CDR3 DNA reads as TGCGCCAGCAGCTTGGGGGGCGACCAAGAGACCCAGTACTTC.

This clone appeared once. This chain joins TRBV7-2 and TRBJ2-1; 9 nucleotides agree with TRBD1. The V and J ends lost 1 base and 7 bases, in that order; junction bases with no gene match: 5. Germline V gene lookup returns CDR1 SGHTA and CDR2 FQGNSA. There are 15 residues in the CDR3. The CDR3 DNA reads as TGTGCCAGCAGCTTAGGTGGACAGGGGAGGAATGAGCAGTTCTTC. Its translation: CASSLGGQGRNEQFF.

In this sample, this clone turned up a few times. The chain recombines TRBV19 with TRBJ1-5, with 11 bases identical to TRBD1. This CDR3 has 18 residues. In germline, CDR1 is LNHDA, CDR2 SQIVND (reference sequence). V was clipped by 3 bases and J by 4 bases; unmatched bases: 11. The DNA of the CDR3 is TGTGCCAGTAGTATGGAGGGGGACAGGGGGACTTCAAATCAGCCCCAGCATTTT. This sequence encodes CASSMEGDRGTSNQPQHF.